The rows below give T cell receptor beta chains drawn from one sample of a study of patients and donors after allogeneic stem cell transplantation. TCRdb passed the RT-PCR reads through MiXCR, listing each CDR3 protein once. This table has some 230,000 distinct CDR3 sequences, around 14% appearing once. Sequencing was done on a sample of blood, either unsorted or a sorted T cell fraction (not recorded which). These receptors were collected from a human donor who was either an allogeneic HSCT recipient or a stem cell or donor lymphocyte infusion donor (not recorded which). It is not recorded whose cells these are; they may come from a transplant donor. The CDR3 runs from the conserved cysteine through the conserved F or W. Fields, in order: V gene, D gene, clone size, J gene, CDR3 protein, CDR3 DNA. D genes are given only for firm matches. The listing skips clone size in some rows; elsewhere it reads once, few, many or a size class.

TRBV11-2	NA	NA	TRBJ1-4	CASSSGVGEKLFF	TGTGCCAGCAGCTCCGGGGTGGGAGAAAAACTGTTTTTT
TRBV7-2	TRBD2	NA	TRBJ2-7	CASSFWTSGERGEQYF	TGTGCCAGCAGCTTCTGGACTAGCGGGGAAAGAGGAGAGCAGTACTTC
TRBV7-8	NA	few	TRBJ2-1	CASSSTSRGSSYNEQFF	TGTGCCAGCAGCTCTACGTCAAGGGGGAGCTCCTACAATGAGCAGTTCTTC
TRBV7-3	TRBD2	few	TRBJ2-3	CASSLTGSGGSTDTQYF	TGTGCCAGCAGCTTAACGGGCAGCGGGGGGAGCACAGATACGCAGTATTTT
TRBV20-1	NA	NA	TRBJ2-7	CSAYAPSDYEQYF	TGCAGTGCTTACGCCCCGTCGGACTACGAGCAGTACTTC
TRBV6-7	NA	few	TRBJ1-6	CASRTGTGYSPLHF	TGTGCCAGCAGAACAGGGACCGGGTATTCACCCCTCCACTTT
TRBV5-6	TRBD2	NA	TRBJ2-5	CASSPGGLAGEQETQYF	TGTGCCAGCAGCCCTGGGGGACTAGCGGGGGAGCAAGAGACCCAGTACTTC
TRBV11-2	TRBD2	NA	TRBJ2-1	CASSNRKAGELSYNEQFF	TGTGCCAGCAGCAACCGTAAAGCGGGGGAACTCTCCTACAATGAGCAGTTCTTC
TRBV7-2	TRBD2	NA	TRBJ2-3	CASSLVGSGSPMDTQYF	TGTGCCAGCAGCTTAGTGGGTAGCGGGAGCCCTATGGATACGCAGTATTTT
TRBV20-1	NA	many	TRBJ1-5	CSASVGRINQPQHF	TGCAGTGCTAGTGTGGGCAGAATAAATCAGCCCCAGCATTTT
TRBV29-1	NA	many	TRBJ1-1	CSVRPGALNTEAFF	TGCAGCGTCCGACCTGGGGCTCTGAACACTGAAGCTTTCTTT
TRBV20-1	NA	few	TRBJ1-3	CSAPLIGSPGNTIYF	TGCAGTGCTCCCCTGATCGGGTCACCTGGAAACACCATATATTTT
TRBV6-1	NA	NA	TRBJ1-6	CASRLIQGVGSPLHF	TGTGCCAGCAGACTCATACAAGGGGTTGGATCACCCCTCCACTTT
TRBV5-1	TRBD2	many	TRBJ2-2	CASRGLENTGELFF	TGCGCCAGCAGGGGACTAGAAAACACCGGGGAGCTGTTTTTT
TRBV30	NA	few	TRBJ2-7	CAWSVPYAGGKYEQYF	TGTGCCTGGAGTGTACCTTATGCAGGGGGGAAGTACGAGCAGTACTTC
TRBV5-1	TRBD1	few	TRBJ1-4	CASSLSPGQGSEKLFF	TGCGCCAGCAGCTTGAGCCCGGGACAGGGTTCCGAAAAACTGTTTTTT
TRBV5-1	TRBD2	many	TRBJ2-5	CASSLGGGTTQETQYF	TGCGCCAGCAGCTTAGGCGGGGGGACAACCCAAGAGACCCAGTACTTC
TRBV7-2	NA	NA	TRBJ2-1	CASSLAFGQYNEQFF	TGTGCCAGCAGCTTAGCTTTCGGGCAGTACAATGAGCAGTTCTTC
TRBV5-1	NA	NA	TRBJ1-6	CASSLGSGAAGNSPLHF	TGCGCCAGCAGCTTGGGATCGGGGGCTGCTGGAAATTCACCCCTCCACTTT
TRBV10-3	TRBD1	many	TRBJ1-1	CAISPGTGGRHNTEAFF	TGTGCCATCTCTCCTGGGACAGGGGGCCGGCATAATACTGAAGCTTTCTTT
TRBV7-9	NA	many	TRBJ2-5	CASSSGDGRRETQYF	TGTGCCAGCAGCTCGGGAGACGGAAGGCGAGAGACCCAGTACTTC
TRBV20-1	NA	many	TRBJ2-3	CSARFPQGTDTQYF	TGCAGTGCTAGATTTCCGCAGGGCACAGATACGCAGTATTTT
TRBV2	NA	many	TRBJ1-5	CASSQQGYSNQPQHF	TGTGCCAGCAGTCAACAGGGTTATAGCAATCAGCCCCAGCATTTT
TRBV10-3	NA	NA	TRBJ1-2	CAISESTQAGYTF	TGTGCCATCAGTGAGTCCACTCAGGCGGGCTACACCTTC
TRBV4-1	TRBD1	NA	TRBJ2-3	CASSQVQGTPDTQYF	TGCGCCAGCAGCCAAGTACAGGGGACCCCAGATACGCAGTATTTT
TRBV28	NA	NA	TRBJ1-1	CASKAVLNTEAFF	TGTGCCAGCAAGGCGGTTTTGAACACTGAAGCTTTCTTT
TRBV6-1	TRBD1	many	TRBJ1-2	CASKLGGGDYGYTF	TGTGCCAGCAAGCTTGGAGGGGGCGACTATGGCTACACCTTC
TRBV24-1	NA	few	TRBJ2-2	CATSDLTQGIGTGELFF	TGTGCCACCAGTGATTTGACCCAGGGGATAGGCACCGGGGAGCTGTTTTTT
TRBV11-3	NA	NA	TRBJ2-5	CASSLLTGREGQETQYF	TGTGCCAGCAGCTTGTTAACAGGGAGGGAAGGCCAAGAGACCCAGTACTTC
TRBV10-3	TRBD1	many	TRBJ1-5	CAISVGQGNQPQHF	TGTGCCATCAGTGTGGGACAGGGCAATCAGCCCCAGCATTTT
TRBV29-1	TRBD2	many	TRBJ2-7	CSARTSGRNEQYF	TGCAGCGCCCGGACTAGCGGGAGGAACGAGCAGTACTTC
TRBV12-3/TRBV12-4	TRBD1	many	TRBJ1-1	CASSLGGQGRTEAFF	TGTGCCAGCAGTTTAGGGGGACAGGGAAGGACTGAAGCTTTCTTT
TRBV5-1	NA	few	TRBJ1-1	CASSHDWGGFEAFF	TGCGCCAGCAGCCACGACTGGGGTGGATTTGAAGCTTTCTTT
TRBV29-1	NA	many	TRBJ2-7	CSAANIGQSYEQYF	TGCAGCGCTGCGAATATAGGACAGTCCTACGAGCAGTACTTC
TRBV11-3	NA	few	TRBJ2-1	CASSLSSLGGRDEQFF	TGTGCCAGCAGCTTGTCCTCTCTTGGGGGGCGTGATGAGCAGTTCTTC
TRBV11-2	NA	NA	TRBJ1-1	CASSSGAWSTEAFF	TGTGCCAGCAGCTCAGGGGCGTGGAGCACTGAAGCTTTCTTT
TRBV7-7	NA	NA	TRBJ2-5	CASSLAPAAQETQYF	TGTGCTAGCAGCTTAGCGCCGGCAGCACAAGAGACCCAGTACTTC
TRBV6-1	NA	few	TRBJ2-3	CASATAGTQYF	TGTGCCAGCGCTACGGCAGGTACGCAGTATTTT
TRBV5-1	TRBD1	NA	TRBJ1-3	CASSLGMQGAGNTIYF	TGCGCCAGCAGCTTGGGTATGCAGGGGGCTGGAAACACCATATATTTT
TRBV27	NA	NA	TRBJ1-5	CASSSPSLGNQPQHF	TGTGCCAGCAGTTCCCCCTCATTGGGCAATCAGCCCCAGCATTTT
TRBV7-9	NA	many	TRBJ2-7	CASSLGAGGHEQYF	TGTGCCAGCAGCTTAGGCGCAGGGGGGCACGAGCAGTACTTC
TRBV6-1	TRBD1	NA	TRBJ2-6	CASRRTGAGANVLTF	TGTGCCAGCAGGAGGACAGGGGCCGGGGCCAACGTCCTGACTTTC
TRBV24-1	TRBD1	NA	TRBJ1-5	CAIQQGGSNQPQHF	TGTGCCATTCAACAGGGGGGTAGCAATCAGCCCCAGCATTTT
TRBV10-3	NA	many	TRBJ2-2	CAISERSDTGELFF	TGTGCCATCAGTGAGCGGTCAGACACCGGGGAGCTGTTTTTT